This T cell receptor (beta chain) emerged from a study of T cells in Graves' hyperthyroidism and ophthalmopathy (dated by TCRdb to between 2019 and 2020). Regarding the complete study: Peripheral blood samples were taken at initial diagnosis, before any treatment was given. To identify distinguishing TCR V-J signatures, a discovery cohort of around 98 patients was used, comprising under 45 with Graves' ophthalmopathy and roughly 60 with stable Graves' hyperthyroidism. An independent validation cohort of around 19 hyperthyroidism patients and approximately 16 patients who later progressed to ophthalmopathy tested prospective prediction of ophthalmopathy. The roughly 100 discovery patients were randomly divided into training and test sets at a 7:3 ratio. The study also compared thyroid tissue and blood T-cell repertoires from five or six Graves' hyperthyroidism patients. After blood sampling, hyperthyroidism patients were treated with methimazole at a starting dose of 30 mg daily, and ophthalmopathy patients were treated with high-dose intravenous methylprednisolone. The paper describes TCR Vbeta CDR3 sequencing of around 130 peripheral blood samples, made up of some 42 ophthalmopathy patients, around 78 hyperthyroidism patients and about 17 progressor patients. Beyond this particular receptor, the publication reports: In cross-validation, a model built on a 13 V-J signature told ophthalmopathy apart from stable hyperthyroidism with 87.88% sensitivity and about 81% specificity, and in testing the same model reached 80%/75%. No statistical method was used to set the sample size in advance, and investigators knew the group allocation. Most expanded thyroid clonotypes (frequency above 0.001) were also detected in blood, suggesting blood repertoires may reflect thyroid immune responses. In validation, the model predicted progression to ophthalmopathy a median of roughly 6.5 months before onset, with about 67% sensitivity and almost 75% specificity.

The table lists this clonotype with a few counts. What antigen it recognizes has not been identified. No base quality information exists; no much larger clone differs at one position. Amplification of TCR beta CDR3 regions was carried out from RNA transcripts. The TCR CDR3 was subjected to a first round of RT-PCR using the HTBI primer set and the Qiagen OneStep RT-PCR kit. Libraries were constructed in a second round of multiplex PCR, after which size selection and purification were performed. Paired-end sequencing of the libraries was performed with 100 bp reads on an Illumina HiSeq2000. Per the authors' processing: Raw data were processed with SOAPnuke, discarding reads with adapters, uncalled bases, mean Phred below 15, or no exact constant-primer or identifier match. COPE v1.2.5 was used to merge the high-quality paired reads, and each unique nucleotide sequence was defined as a clonotype. MiTCR v1.1 was used to align the clonotypes against IMGT TRBV, TRBD and TRBJ reference segments. Analysis was restricted to V-J combinations with a frequency above 0.0001, which covered roughly 99% of repertoires. The TCS score was defined as F50 (clonal expansion) divided by E x V (chaos), with BLOSUM62-based TCRdist calculated between CDR3 peptides within each V-J. Welch's t-statistics and random forest reduced fewer than 600 V-J features to under 15, which were used in a naive Bayes classifier (R e1071). The public reads were reprocessed in TCRdb via fastp at Q25 and MiXCR, keeping in-frame beta chains. Records with the same CDR3 protein are collapsed into one entry carrying the most frequent genes and DNA. It is TCRdb's table, rather than the study itself, that gives the V and J calls and clone size. The sample table lists around 350,000 distinct CDR3 sequences, about 14% of them with a count of one. About 19% of the sample goes to the ten largest clones.

V is clipped by 1 base and J by 1 base, and the sequence between their germline boundaries is 8 bases long. Based on the germline V gene, the CDR1 and CDR2 sequences are LGHNA and YNFKEQ. The CDR3, cysteine through phenylalanine, is 14 amino acids long. Just the 42-base CDR3 DNA is kept, in frame starting at base 1. Moderately to severely active disease, a Clinical Activity Score of at least 3, a NOSPECS grade of at least 4, and a duration under 3 months were present in ophthalmopathy patients. Patients with uncontrolled infections, other autoimmune diseases, pregnancy or lactation were excluded. Clinical symptoms, serum thyroxine and TRAb, thyroid ultrasound, and orbital computed tomography formed the basis for the diagnoses. PBMCs were isolated from 7.5 to 10 ml of fresh peripheral blood by Ficoll-Paque density gradient centrifugation. Trizol reagent was used to extract total RNA, and RNA quality was then checked on an Agilent 2100 Bioanalyzer.

The chain uses TRBV4-2 and TRBJ2-7, with the D gene not clear enough to name. This TCR was sampled from a woman in her 30s with Graves' ophthalmopathy. The sample taken for sequencing was blood. In nucleotides, the sequence is TGTGCCAGCAGCCAAGCGACTGCATCCTACGAGCAGTACTTC. This sequence encodes CASSQATASYEQYF.